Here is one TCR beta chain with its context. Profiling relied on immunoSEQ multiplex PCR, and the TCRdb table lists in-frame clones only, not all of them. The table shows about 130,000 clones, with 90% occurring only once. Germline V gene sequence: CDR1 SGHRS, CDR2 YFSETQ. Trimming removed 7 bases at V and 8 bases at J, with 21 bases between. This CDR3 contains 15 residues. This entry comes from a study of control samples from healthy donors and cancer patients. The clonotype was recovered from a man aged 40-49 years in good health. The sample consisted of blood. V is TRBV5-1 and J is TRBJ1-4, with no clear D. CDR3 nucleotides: TGCGCCAGCCGCGCCCAAACCGGTTCGGGGGAAAAACTGTTTTTT. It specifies CASRAQTGSGEKLFF.